This T cell receptor beta chain derives from a study of cytomegalovirus exposure and HLA in healthy donors. About the study: Inside one of the first data releases sat around 77 million unique TCRs taken from HLA-typed donors.

Germline V gives CDR1 LNHDA, CDR2 SQIVND (reference sequence). The CDR3 spans 15 residues. Deletions cut 5 bases from V and 3 bases from J, with 14 bases between. 13 Jbeta primers and 60 Vbeta primers were used for the PCR. In the source study's methods: Some 80 million unique TCR beta chains, roughly 10 million shared, were counted in a later analysis. This table comes from immunoSEQ multiplex PCR, and its TCRdb copy is limited to in-frame clones, with some not included. Clone size and V and J calls were adopted from that table, with D and trimming inferred from the DNA. The profile shows about 220,000 clones, roughly 80% of them singletons. Broader study findings: In a later analysis, an Asian-associated ancestry cluster reportedly showed fewer N-insertions than the 666-donor mean. 164 TCR beta chains were listed as cytomegalovirus-associated.

For this clone: The antigen remains unidentified.

The clonotype originates from a man aged 35 to 55 in good health and CMV-seropositive. The sequencing input was PBMCs. V and J are TRBV19 and TRBJ2-1; possible D gene TRBD2, 6 bases. The CDR3 here is CASSPGLGGYNEQFF. The CDR3 region has the DNA TGTGCCAGTAGTCCGGGACTGGGGGGCTACAATGAGCAGTTCTTC.